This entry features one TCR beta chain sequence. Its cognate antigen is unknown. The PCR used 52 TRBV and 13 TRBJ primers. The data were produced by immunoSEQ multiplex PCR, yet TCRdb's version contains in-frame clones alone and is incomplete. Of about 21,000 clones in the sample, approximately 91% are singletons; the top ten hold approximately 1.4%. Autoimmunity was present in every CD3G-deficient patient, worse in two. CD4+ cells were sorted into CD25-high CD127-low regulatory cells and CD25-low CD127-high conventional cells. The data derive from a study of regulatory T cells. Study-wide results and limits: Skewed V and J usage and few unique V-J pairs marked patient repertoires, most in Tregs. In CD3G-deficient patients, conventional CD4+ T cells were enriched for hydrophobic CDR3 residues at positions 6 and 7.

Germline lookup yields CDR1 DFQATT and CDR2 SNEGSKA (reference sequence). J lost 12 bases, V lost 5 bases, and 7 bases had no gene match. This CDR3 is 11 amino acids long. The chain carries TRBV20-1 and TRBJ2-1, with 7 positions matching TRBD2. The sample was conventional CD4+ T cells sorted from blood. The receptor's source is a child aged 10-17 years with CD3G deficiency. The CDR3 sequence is CSAGLDIGQFF. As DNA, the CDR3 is TGCAGTGCTGGACTAGACATTGGGCAGTTCTTC.